The rows below give T cell receptor beta chains drawn from one sample of a study of blood T cell repertoires in COVID-19. TCRdb keeps only in-frame clones here, not all; method: immunoSEQ multiplex PCR. Of over 200,000 clones listed, approximately 86% were seen once; the top ten hold roughly 0.69%. Input material: peripheral blood. These receptors were taken from a man aged 35-49 years with acute or convalescent COVID-19. Each CDR3 is given with its conserved first and last residue. A D gene is named only where the DNA matches it firmly. Rows may omit the clone size; those that give it use once, few, many or a size class.

CASGRAGRYEQYF	TGTGCCAGCGGGAGGGCCGGGCGGTACGAGCAGTACTTC	TRBV12-3/TRBV12-4	TRBJ2-7	TRBD2	NA
CVRSSDISGEAFF	TGTGTCAGAAGCTCCGACATATCAGGTGAAGCTTTCTTT	TRBV7-5	TRBJ1-1	NA	NA
CASSPSAQGDQPQHF	TGTGCCAGCTCACCATCTGCCCAGGGCGATCAGCCCCAGCATTTT	TRBV18	TRBJ1-5	NA	few
CASSPRQGAEVTQYF	TGTGCCAGCAGTCCTAGACAGGGGGCGGAGGTGACCCAGTACTTC	TRBV27	TRBJ2-5	TRBD1	NA
CASSLGDRVWQPQHF	TGTGCCAGCAGTTTAGGGGACAGGGTCTGGCAGCCCCAGCATTTT	TRBV28	TRBJ1-5	TRBD1	NA
CASSPGQGHQPQHF	TGTGCCAGCAGCCCGGGACAGGGTCATCAGCCCCAGCATTTT	TRBV5-6	TRBJ1-5	TRBD1	NA
CASSGSGTPQYF	TGTGCCAGCTCAGGTTCCGGGACTCCCCAGTATTTT	TRBV18	TRBJ2-3	NA	NA
CASSEVYGELFF	TGTGCCAGCAGTGAAGTGTACGGGGAGCTGTTTTTT	TRBV2	TRBJ2-2	NA	NA
CASSPPQRDIYSYEQYF	TGCGCCAGCAGCCCTCCCCAACGCGACATCTACTCCTACGAGCAGTACTTC	TRBV4-1	TRBJ2-7	NA	NA
CASSYSNRGLGETQYF	TGTGCCAGCAGTTACTCGAACAGGGGGCTGGGGGAGACCCAGTACTTC	TRBV6-5	TRBJ2-5	TRBD1	once
CASSGRASRAGYTF	TGTGCCAGCAGTGGCCGCGCCTCCAGGGCTGGCTACACCTTC	TRBV2	TRBJ1-2	NA	NA
CASSQESGRAYEQYF	TGCGCCAGCAGCCAAGAAAGCGGGAGGGCCTACGAGCAGTACTTC	TRBV4-1	TRBJ2-7	TRBD2	few
CASRGTSGSNEQFF	TGTGCCAGCAGGGGGACTAGCGGGAGCAATGAGCAGTTCTTC	TRBV7-2	TRBJ2-1	TRBD2	NA
CASSLISGTYEQYF	TGTGCCAGCAGCCTAATCAGCGGGACCTACGAGCAGTACTTC	TRBV14	TRBJ2-7	TRBD2	NA
CASSLLPGTEAFF	TGTGCCAGCAGTTTATTACCAGGCACTGAAGCTTTCTTT	TRBV28	TRBJ1-1	NA	NA
CATSRDRNYGYTF	TGTGCCACCAGCAGAGACAGAAACTATGGCTACACCTTC	TRBV15	TRBJ1-2	NA	NA
CASSFGRVGVGYGYTF	TGTGCCAGCAGTTTCGGCAGGGTTGGTGTCGGCTATGGCTACACCTTC	TRBV6-2/TRBV6-3	TRBJ1-2	NA	NA
CASSYSGREDEQYF	TGTGCCAGCAGTTACTCCGGCAGGGAGGACGAGCAGTACTTC	TRBV6-2/TRBV6-3	TRBJ2-7	NA	once
CASSLDRSPLHF	TGTGCCAGCAGTTTAGACAGATCACCCCTCCACTTT	TRBV28	TRBJ1-6	NA	NA
CASSLRTGGDQPQHF	TGTGCCAGCAGCCTTAGGACAGGGGGCGACCAGCCCCAGCATTTT	TRBV5-5	TRBJ1-5	TRBD1	NA
CASSNAQPGNTEAFF	TGTGCCAGCAGCAATGCTCAGCCGGGGAACACTGAAGCTTTCTTT	TRBV27	TRBJ1-1	NA	NA
CAWRTLDRGNTEAFF	TGTGCCTGGAGGACCTTGGACAGGGGGAACACTGAAGCTTTCTTT	TRBV30	TRBJ1-1	TRBD1	NA
CASSPKSTSQETQYF	TGCGCCAGCAGCCCAAAAAGCACGTCCCAAGAGACCCAGTACTTC	TRBV5-1	TRBJ2-5	NA	NA
CASILQGINQPQHF	TGTGCCAGCATCTTACAGGGGATCAATCAGCCCCAGCATTTT	TRBV28	TRBJ1-5	TRBD1	once
CASSPTEVASGGASDTQYF	TGTGCCAGCAGTCCCACTGAAGTCGCGAGCGGGGGGGCCTCAGATACGCAGTATTTT	TRBV27	TRBJ2-3	TRBD2	NA
CASSLSRQGAREQYF	TGTGCCAGCAGTTTATCGCGACAGGGGGCGAGGGAGCAGTACTTC	TRBV28	TRBJ2-7	TRBD1	NA
CASSIGGLNTEAFF	TGTGCCAGCAGTATAGGGGGTCTGAACACTGAAGCTTTCTTT	TRBV27	TRBJ1-1	NA	NA
CASSFGRAYTGELFF	TGCGCCAGCAGCTTCGGCAGGGCGTACACCGGGGAGCTGTTTTTT	TRBV5-1	TRBJ2-2	NA	NA